The rows below give T cell receptor beta chains drawn from one sample of a study of cytomegalovirus exposure and HLA in healthy donors. Clones were read by immunoSEQ multiplex PCR, and TCRdb kept only the in-frame ones, dropping some. The profile shows 150,000 to 200,000 clones, 85% of them singletons. The sample was PBMCs. The origin of the receptors is a man in his late teens or twenties in good health and CMV-seropositive. CDR3s include the opening cysteine and the closing phenylalanine or tryptophan. The D gene is left open where the match is weak. Size is stated for part of the rows, as once, few or many counts, or as a class when the clone is expanded.

J	size	V	D	DNA	CDR3
TRBJ2-1	-	TRBV5-4	-	TGTGCCAGCAGGGGGCCCGGCAATGAGCAGTTCTTC	CASRGPGNEQFF
TRBJ1-2	few	TRBV2	-	TGTGCCGGGGGGGCCAGGTCCTATGGCTACACCTTC	CAGGARSYGYTF
TRBJ2-5	-	TRBV5-6	-	TGTGCCAGCAGCCCAGGCTCAACGGGGGAGACCCAGTACTTC	CASSPGSTGETQYF
TRBJ2-5	-	TRBV5-1	TRBD2	TGCGCCAGCAGCTTGAATAGCGGGAGGGAAGAGACCCAGTACTTC	CASSLNSGREETQYF
TRBJ1-1	-	TRBV5-1	TRBD1	TGCGCCAGCAGCTTGGCAGGGGGAGGCACTGAAGCTTTCTTT	CASSLAGGGTEAFF
TRBJ2-2	-	TRBV23-1	-	TGCGCCAGCAGTCAATCGGGTGGGGCCTCGAACACCGGGGAGCTGTTTTTT	CASSQSGGASNTGELFF
TRBJ2-1	-	TRBV4-1	-	TGCGCCAGCAGCCAAGCCACCCCTAGGGAGAACAATGAGCAGTTCTTC	CASSQATPRENNEQFF
TRBJ1-3	-	TRBV27	-	TGTGCCAGCAGTTCCGGGGTCCTCTCTGGAAACACCATATATTTT	CASSSGVLSGNTIYF
TRBJ1-4	-	TRBV5-8	-	TGTGCCAGCATCCCCGGATCCCACAGGGACGAAAAACTGTTTTTT	CASIPGSHRDEKLFF
TRBJ1-5	once	TRBV28	-	TGTGCCAGTTCTACAGGGAGCAATCAGCCCCAGCATTTT	CASSTGSNQPQHF
TRBJ2-2	once	TRBV5-3	-	TGTGCCAGAAGCTTGGCCCACTACAGGGATCCGGGGGAGCTGTTTTTT	CARSLAHYRDPGELFF
TRBJ1-2	-	TRBV10-3	-	TGTGCCATCAGTGAGTACCAGGACAGTCCCTATGGCTACACCTTC	CAISEYQDSPYGYTF
TRBJ2-1	-	TRBV28	TRBD2	TGTGCCAGCAAATTAGGCGGGAGAGCTTGGAATGAGCAGTTCTTC	CASKLGGRAWNEQFF
TRBJ2-7	-	TRBV27	TRBD1	TGTGCCAGCAGTCCTTACCAGGGGGCTTACGAGCAGTACTTC	CASSPYQGAYEQYF
TRBJ1-6	-	TRBV5-5	-	TGTGCCAGCAGCAGAGGGGGAGACTATTCACCCCTCCACTTT	CASSRGGDYSPLHF
TRBJ1-2	-	TRBV7-8	-	TGTGCCAGCAGCTCGGGGGATAGCTACACCTTC	CASSSGDSYTF
TRBJ2-2	-	TRBV18	-	TGTGCCAGCTCGCGGCTACAGGGTCCGGGCACCGGGGAGCTGTTTTTT	CASSRLQGPGTGELFF
TRBJ2-5	-	TRBV5-1	-	TGCGCCAGCAGCCTGACATTGGGGACCCAGTACTTC	CASSLTLGTQYF
TRBJ2-6	-	TRBV28	-	TGTGCCAGCAGTTCCGGAGGCTCTGGGGCCAACGTCCTGACTTTC	CASSSGGSGANVLTF
TRBJ1-4	few	TRBV5-1	-	TGCGCCAGCAGCTTGGCCGGGACTCTCGAGGAAAAACTGTTTTTT	CASSLAGTLEEKLFF
TRBJ1-2	-	TRBV6-1	-	TGTGCCAGCAGTGCAACCAGGGATCCGAACTATGGCCACACCTTC	CASSATRDPNYGHTF
TRBJ1-1	-	TRBV6-4	-	TGTGCCAGCAGCCAGGGCACTGAAGCTTTCTTT	CASSQGTEAFF
TRBJ1-2	-	TRBV6-1	TRBD1	TGTGCCAGCACTGGGGACAGTTCCTATGGCTACACCTTC	CASTGDSSYGYTF
TRBJ1-2	-	TRBV4-1	TRBD1	TGCGCCAGCAGCCAAGGAAAGGGGGCAAACTATGGCTACACCTTC	CASSQGKGANYGYTF
TRBJ2-1	-	TRBV27	-	TGTGCCAGCGGCTGGAGGACGGGTGCGCGGTCCTACAATGAGCAGTTCTTC	CASGWRTGARSYNEQFF
TRBJ2-1	-	TRBV5-4	TRBD2	TGTGCCAGCAGCGGGGGTAGCGGGGGGTTAGGCTCCTACAATGAGCAGTTCTTC	CASSGGSGGLGSYNEQFF
TRBJ1-2	-	TRBV4-1	-	TGCGCCAGCAGCCAAGCCACGCAGGGGAAAACCTTC	CASSQATQGKTF
TRBJ2-1	-	TRBV27	TRBD2	TGTGCCAGCAGCCGACTAGCGGGGGGAAATGAGCAGTTCTTC	CASSRLAGGNEQFF
TRBJ1-1	-	TRBV5-4	-	TGTGCCAGCAGCTTGACAGGGATCAGCACTGAAGCTTTCTTT	CASSLTGISTEAFF
TRBJ1-1	-	TRBV6-5	-	TGTGCCAGCAAACCCGGGGAGGCGAACACTGAAGCTTTCTTT	CASKPGEANTEAFF
TRBJ2-7	-	TRBV18	TRBD1	TGTGCCAGCTCATCTGTGGACAGGCACTACGAGCAGTACTTC	CASSSVDRHYEQYF
TRBJ1-5	-	TRBV28	-	TGTGCCAGCAGGGTTGACAGAGACTATCAGCCCCAGCATTTT	CASRVDRDYQPQHF
TRBJ2-1	-	TRBV29-1	TRBD2	TGCAGCGTTGAATTGGGCGGGGGGGTCCGTGGTGAGCAGTTCTTC	CSVELGGGVRGEQFF
TRBJ1-2	-	TRBV10-3	-	TGTGCTAGATTACCAGGCGCACCGACTAAACAGTCATATGGCTACACCTTC	CARLPGAPTKQSYGYTF
TRBJ1-1	-	TRBV7-9	-	TGTGCCAGCAGCTTAGCGCAGGGGCTCGAAGCTTTCTTT	CASSLAQGLEAFF
TRBJ1-1	-	TRBV6-1	-	TGTGCCAGCAGGAAACAGGGAATGAACACTGAAGCTTTCTTT	CASRKQGMNTEAFF
TRBJ2-2	-	TRBV2	-	TGTGCCAGCAGACTTGGACTACCTACCGGGGAGCTGTTTTTT	CASRLGLPTGELFF
TRBJ2-4	-	TRBV27	TRBD2	TGTGCCAGCAGTTTAACTAGCGGGAGGATGGGAAACATTCAGTACTTC	CASSLTSGRMGNIQYF
TRBJ1-1	-	TRBV28	TRBD1	TGTGCCAGCAGTCCCGGACAGGGGGGGACTGAAGCTTTCTTT	CASSPGQGGTEAFF
TRBJ2-2	-	TRBV7-8	TRBD2	TGTGCCAGCAGCCGAGGACTAGCGGGAGGGCCGAGCACCGGGGAGCTGTTTTTT	CASSRGLAGGPSTGELFF
TRBJ1-1	-	TRBV5-6	TRBD1	TGTGCCAGCAGCCAAGAAGGACAGGGATTTTTGGAAGCTTTCTTT	CASSQEGQGFLEAFF
TRBJ2-7	-	TRBV5-1	TRBD1	TGCGCCAGCAGCTTTGAGACAGGGTCCGACGAGCAGTACTTC	CASSFETGSDEQYF
TRBJ1-2	few	TRBV6-1	-	TGTGCCAGCAGTGAACGGACGAGGGATGGCTACACCTTC	CASSERTRDGYTF
TRBJ2-2	-	TRBV7-3	-	TGTGCCAGCAGCTACACGACCGGGGAGCTGTTTTTT	CASSYTTGELFF
TRBJ2-7	once	TRBV6-6	-	TGTGCCAGCAGGGTACAGGGCTACGAGCAGTACTTC	CASRVQGYEQYF
TRBJ2-1	-	TRBV11-1	-	TGTGCCAGCAGCTTAACTGCTGGAGGGAGAGAAACACGGAATGAGCAGTTCTTC	CASSLTAGGRETRNEQFF
TRBJ2-1	-	TRBV6-4	TRBD2	TGTGCCAGCAGTGTAGCGGGAGGCTCCTACAATGAGCAGTTCTTC	CASSVAGGSYNEQFF
TRBJ1-2	-	TRBV5-4	TRBD1	TGTGCCAGCGGACTAACAGGGGGGGTAGCTAACTATGGCTACACCTTC	CASGLTGGVANYGYTF
TRBJ2-3	-	TRBV9	-	TGTGCCAGCAGCCCCTCTGCGGGGAGCACAGATACGCAGTATTTT	CASSPSAGSTDTQYF
TRBJ2-1	-	TRBV5-1	TRBD2	TGCGCCAGCAGCTCTAGCGGGAGGGGGGACAATGAGCAGTTCTTC	CASSSSGRGDNEQFF
TRBJ1-2	-	TRBV28	-	TGTGCCAGCAGCCTCACCCCAGGGGTCGGCTACACCTTC	CASSLTPGVGYTF
TRBJ2-6	-	TRBV29-1	-	TGCAGCGCATGGACAGACTACTCTGGGGCCAACGTCCTGACTTTC	CSAWTDYSGANVLTF
TRBJ2-1	-	TRBV5-4	TRBD1	TGTGCCAGCAGCTCCCGACAGGGGGGGTGGGTGAATGAGCAGTTCTTC	CASSSRQGGWVNEQFF
TRBJ1-5	-	TRBV6-1	-	TGTGCCAGCAGTGAAAGGGAGGAGGGCAATCAGCCCCAGCATTTT	CASSEREEGNQPQHF
TRBJ2-7	-	TRBV28	TRBD2	TGTGCCAGCAGTTTGGTACCTTTAGCGGGAGGGGGTGGGAAGCAGTACTTC	CASSLVPLAGGGGKQYF
TRBJ2-4	-	TRBV4-1	TRBD1	TGCGCCAGCAGCCAAGGGGACAGCCCCATTCAGTACTTC	CASSQGDSPIQYF
TRBJ1-2	once	TRBV11-1	TRBD1	TGTGCCAGCAGCTCCCTGACAGGGAACTATGGCTACACCTTC	CASSSLTGNYGYTF